This T cell receptor beta chain was obtained from a study of T cells in Graves' hyperthyroidism and ophthalmopathy. TCR beta CDR3 regions were amplified from RNA. In the first-round RT-PCR of the TCR CDR3, the HTBI primer set was used. TCRdb fed the multiplex PCR reads into MiXCR, producing one record per CDR3 protein. The sample includes about 690,000 distinct CDR3 sequences, about 18% of them seen just once. CDR1 is SNHLY, CDR2 FYNNEI, per germline. With V trimmed by 3 bases and J by 0 bases, 3 bases remained unmatched. The CDR3 runs to 16 residues. This clonotype was seen ten or more times. What was sequenced was blood. This TCR came from a man aged 50 to 60 with Graves' hyperthyroidism. The chain joins TRBV2 to TRBJ2-2; 8 bases fit TRBD1. The CDR3 region is CASSDLQGANTGELFF. In nucleotides, the CDR3 is TGTGCCAGCAGTGATTTACAGGGGGCGAACACCGGGGAGCTGTTTTTT.